Below, 22 T cell receptor beta chains from the same sample are listed, as sequenced in a study of blood T cell repertoires in COVID-19. Profiling relied on immunoSEQ multiplex PCR, and the TCRdb table lists in-frame clones only, not all of them. Counted here are roughly 380,000 clones, around 91% occurring once; the ten biggest clones make up around 1.5%. Sequenced sample: peripheral blood. All receptors come from a woman in her forties with COVID-19, enrolled during active disease.

This rearrangement joins TRBV19 to TRBJ1-5; D call uncertain. The germline V gene encodes CDR1 LNHDA and CDR2 SQIVND (reference sequence). V was shortened by 6 bases and J by 0 bases, with 12 bases between the two germline ends. This CDR3 spans 15 amino acids. The CDR3 loop reads CASRLDLPSNQPQHF. CDR3 sequence (DNA): TGTGCCAGTAGGCTAGACTTACCTAGCAATCAGCCCCAGCATTTT.

The V call is TRBV30, the J call TRBJ1-5, with TRBD1 matching over 9 bases. J lost 4 bases, V lost 0 bases, and 4 bases had no gene match. The germline gives CDR1 GTSNPN, CDR2 SVGIG (reference sequence). This CDR3 has 15 amino acids. The CDR3 spells CAWSVIGQGNQPQHF. CDR3 coding DNA: TGTGCCTGGAGTGTAATTGGACAGGGGAATCAGCCCCAGCATTTT.

The chain combines TRBV28 with TRBJ2-3; the D gene is possibly TRBD2 (6 bases). Trimming shortened V by 3 bases and J by 0 bases, and 19 bases separated the two germline ends. CDR1 and CDR2 from the germline V gene are MDHEN and SYDVKM. The CDR3 sequence is 18 residues long. The CDR3 sequence: CASSLILLVGGSTDTQYF. CDR3 coding DNA: TGTGCCAGCAGTTTGATACTATTGGTGGGAGGAAGCACAGATACGCAGTATTTT.

This chain links TRBV6-6 with TRBJ1-1; the match to TRBD1 covers 7 bases. V dropped 4 bases and J dropped 10; count of bases not matched to a gene: 6. Germline-derived CDR1 and CDR2 are MNHNY and SVGAGI (reference sequence). This CDR3 contains 12 residues. CDR3 DNA: TGTGCCAGCAGTTTCGAGGGGGCGCGAGCTTTCTTT. This codes for CASSFEGARAFF.

This rearrangement joins TRBV7-2 to TRBJ2-5; D unresolved. CDR1 SGHTA and CDR2 FQGNSA come from the germline V gene. The ends were cut back, 3 bases at V and 0 bases at J, with 8 bases in the middle. The CDR3 consists of 14 residues. CDR3 in DNA: TGTGCCAGCAGCTTCGGCAGGAACCAAGAGACCCAGTACTTC. Translating it yields CASSFGRNQETQYF. The full variable domain, completed using reference TRBV7-2 and TRBJ2-5, is GAGVSQSPSNKVTEKGKDVELRCDPISGHTALYWYRQSLGQGLEFLIYFQGNSAPDKSGLPSDRFSAERTGGSVSTLTIQRTQQEDSAVYLCASSFGRNQETQYFGPGTRLLVL.

This sequence joins TRBV27 and TRBJ1-2, with TRBD1 matching over 9 bases. The CDR3 runs 16 residues. Germline CDR1 is MNHEY and CDR2 is SMNVEV (reference sequence). V lost 5 bases and J lost 4; bases outside the gene matches: 11. The chain's CDR3 is CASSPLGQGTTYGYTF. CDR3 sequence (DNA): TGTGCCAGCAGTCCCTTAGGACAGGGGACTACCTATGGCTACACCTTC.

This chain connects TRBV19 to TRBJ2-1, with 8 bases matching TRBD2. The CDR3 covers 16 residues. Trimming removed 6 bases from V and 1 base from J; junction bases left unmatched: 8. Germline CDR1 and CDR2: LNHDA and SQIVND (reference sequence). This chain's CDR3 is CASRLRSGSSYNEQFF. The CDR3 DNA sequence: TGTGCCAGTAGATTAAGGAGCGGGAGTTCCTACAATGAGCAGTTCTTC. Combining the CDR3 with reference TRBV19 and TRBJ2-1 gives the whole variable domain DGGITQSPKYLFRKEGQNVTLSCEQNLNHDAMYWYRQDPGQGLRLIYYSQIVNDFQKGDIAEGYSVSREKKESFPLTVTSAQKNPTAFYLCASRLRSGSSYNEQFFGPGTRLTVL.

The chain recombines TRBV12-5 with TRBJ1-2; TRBD1 is a possible D gene (6 bases). Germline values: CDR1 LGHNT, CDR2 FRNRAP. V was cut by 0 bases and J by 7 bases, with 21 bases left in between. The CDR3 has 17 residues. CDR3 residues: CASGLVIAAGESGGYTF. The CDR3, as DNA: TGTGCTAGTGGTTTGGTAATCGCGGCAGGGGAGTCGGGTGGCTACACCTTC.

The chain uses TRBV2 and TRBJ1-5; 8 positions agree with TRBD1. CDR1 SNHLY and CDR2 FYNNEI come from the germline V gene. This CDR3 contains 14 residues. The ends lost 3 bases at V and 9 bases at J; junction bases unmatched: 7. CDR3 sequence (DNA): TGTGCCAGCAGTGAGGCGGACAGGGTTCCGCCCCAGCATTTT. It translates to CASSEADRVPPQHF. The full variable domain, its missing parts supplied by reference TRBV2 and TRBJ1-5, is EPEVTQTPSHQVTQMGQEVILRCVPISNHLYFYWYRQILGQKVEFLVSFYNNEISEKSEIFDDQFSVERPDGSNFTLKIRSTKLEDSAMYFCASSEADRVPPQHFGDGTRLSIL.

The chain recombines TRBV19 with TRBJ1-6; weak D call: TRBD1 (5 bases). The CDR3 length is 12 residues. V was trimmed by 7 bases and J by 8 bases, leaving 9 bases between them. Germline CDR1 is LNHDA and CDR2 is SQIVND (reference sequence). For the CDR3, the DNA is TGTGCCAGTACTCCAGGGTATTCACCCCTCCACTTT. Amino acids: CASTPGYSPLHF.

The chain recombines TRBV7-9 with TRBJ2-7; TRBD1 matches at 9 bases. J was trimmed by 6 bases and V by 3 bases; bases with no gene match: 6. The CDR3 has 14 amino acids. In germline, CDR1 is SEHNR, CDR2 FQNEAQ (reference sequence). In nucleotides, the CDR3 is TGTGCCAGCAGCTTTTCGGGACAGGGTAGCGAGCAGTACTTC. This gives the protein CASSFSGQGSEQYF.

In its sample, this clone was seen once. The rearrangement uses TRBV2 and TRBJ1-5; D is uncertain. The CDR3 consists of 13 residues. The V end was cut by 3 bases, the J end by 5 bases, with 8 bases between. The germline V gene has CDR1 SNHLY and CDR2 FYNNEI. The CDR3 loop is CASSERLYQPQHF. The CDR3 coding sequence is TGTGCCAGCAGTGAGAGGCTATATCAGCCCCAGCATTTT. Supplemented by reference TRBV2 and TRBJ1-5, the full variable domain reads EPEVTQTPSHQVTQMGQEVILRCVPISNHLYFYWYRQILGQKVEFLVSFYNNEISEKSEIFDDQFSVERPDGSNFTLKIRSTKLEDSAMYFCASSERLYQPQHFGDGTRLSIL.

The genes are TRBV29-1 and TRBJ2-7, with a tentative D call TRBD1 (7 bases). Germline loops: CDR1 SQVTM, CDR2 ANQGSEA. Between the trimmed V and J ends, which lost 4 bases and 7 bases, there was a span of 17 bases. The CDR3 has 13 residues. The CDR3 coding sequence is TGCAGCGTTGCTCGACAGGGAGGCGGGGAGCAGTACTTC. Translated: CSVARQGGGEQYF.

The rearrangement links TRBV7-3 to TRBJ2-2, with TRBD1 identical over 10 bases. The CDR3 has 16 residues. The germline gives CDR1 SGHTA, CDR2 FQGTGA. J was trimmed by 7 bases and V by 5 bases; bases with no gene match: 10. The CDR3 nucleotides are TGTGCCAGCAGCGTTCGGGACAGGGGATGGGGCGGGGAGCTGTTTTTT. This sequence encodes CASSVRDRGWGGELFF.

Here the CDR3 reads CASSLILGGNTEAFF. In DNA form, the CDR3 reads TGTGCCAGCAGCTTGATATTGGGGGGGAACACTGAAGCTTTCTTT. This chain joins TRBV11-2 and TRBJ1-1; possible D gene TRBD1, 5 bases. Germline V gene data show CDR1 as SGHAT and CDR2 as FQNNGV. This CDR3 spans 15 amino acids. V lost 3 bases to trimming and J lost 1 base, with 12 bases between them.

This clone has only a few counts. The rearrangement uses TRBV3-1 (or the pseudogene TRBV3-2) and TRBJ2-7; D perhaps matches TRBD1 (6 bases). V dropped 8 bases and J dropped 3 bases, with 11 bases sitting between them. The germline gives CDR1 LGHDT, CDR2 YNNKEL (reference sequence). The CDR3 has 12 amino acids. CDR3 DNA: TGTGCCAGCCGGGACATCTTCTACGAGCAGTACTTC. Translated: CASRDIFYEQYF.

This chain uses TRBV2 with TRBJ1-2, with 10 nucleotides matching TRBD1. The CDR3 is 12 amino acids. Germline V gene sequence: CDR1 SNHLY, CDR2 FYNNEI. The V segment lost 8 bases and the J segment 8 bases; nucleotides outside the gene matches: 5. This chain's CDR3 is CASGRDRGGYTF. As DNA, the CDR3 is TGTGCCAGCGGCCGGGACAGGGGAGGCTACACCTTC.

This chain links TRBV5-1 with TRBJ1-1; D possibly corresponds to TRBD1 (6 bases). The CDR3 is 15 residues long. Per germline, CDR1 SGHRS and CDR2 YFSETQ. Trimming removed 0 bases from V and 2 bases from J, with 11 bases in between. The CDR3 protein is CASSLGSQGNTEAFF. In DNA form, the CDR3 reads TGCGCCAGCAGCTTGGGGTCACAGGGCAACACTGAAGCTTTCTTT.

V is TRBV28 and J is TRBJ1-2, with 7 bases matching TRBD1. The junction had 6 bases not matched to a gene; V was cut back by 4 bases and J by 1 base. The germline V gene encodes CDR1 MDHEN and CDR2 SYDVKM. CDR3 length: 15 amino acids. This CDR3 is CASSSTGTVNYGYTF. CDR3 DNA sequence: TGTGCCAGCAGTTCCACCGGGACAGTTAACTATGGCTACACCTTC.

The chain couples TRBV7-2 to TRBJ2-2; 7 bases agree with TRBD2. The CDR3 loop spans 14 amino acids. Looked up from germline, CDR1 is SGHTA and CDR2 is FQGNSA. V shed 6 bases and J 5 bases; nucleotides not matched to a gene: 6. The DNA of the CDR3 is TGTGCCAGCAGTAGCGGGCCGAGGACCGGGGAGCTGTTTTTT. This gives the protein CASSSGPRTGELFF.

The gene calls are TRBV7-6 and TRBJ2-5, with D unresolved. Germline V gene data show CDR1 as SGHVS and CDR2 as FNYEAQ. The V gene lost 0 bases and the J gene lost 1 base, with 3 bases spanning the gap. This CDR3 is 13 amino acids long. This chain's CDR3 is CASSLASQETQYF. In DNA, the CDR3 is TGTGCCAGCAGCTTAGCCTCCCAAGAGACCCAGTACTTC.

This rearrangement joins TRBV10-3 to TRBJ1-1, with 9 bases fitting TRBD1. Germline CDR1 and CDR2: ENHRY and SYGVKD. V dropped 8 bases and J dropped 8; count of bases not matched to a gene: 15. The CDR3 has 15 amino acids. The CDR3 spells CAIARSTGGPTEAFF. The CDR3 region has the DNA TGTGCCATCGCGAGGTCCACAGGGGGCCCTACCGAAGCTTTCTTT.